This T cell receptor beta chain was recorded in a study of shared clonotypes between healthy human individuals. This clone showed up just once. The CDR3 runs 13 residues. Germline CDR1 is SNHLY and CDR2 is FYNNEI. V was clipped by 8 bases and J by 4 bases, with 15 bases between them. The naive CD8 fraction comprised CD45RO-negative cells positively selected for CCR7 and excluded terminally differentiated effector memory CD45RA+ cells. Clones were read by immunoSEQ multiplex PCR, and TCRdb kept only the in-frame ones, dropping some. This sample has hundreds of thousands of clones, with approximately 95% found just once.

The source material was naive CD8+ T cells sorted from blood. This sequence was found in a woman in her 30s in good health. The chain recombines TRBV2 with TRBJ2-7; D call uncertain. The CDR3 reads CASGHPETYEQYF. In DNA form, the CDR3 reads TGTGCCAGCGGCCACCCGGAAACTTACGAGCAGTACTTC.